This T cell receptor (beta chain) was sequenced for a study of T-cell memory formation after mild COVID-19. About the study: Clusters of TCRs were largely donor specific.

Germline CDR1 and CDR2: LGHDT and YNNKEL (reference sequence). The CDR3 has 16 residues. The trim removed 4 bases at V and 0 bases at J, leaving 4 bases unmatched. This clonotype was counted only a few times. TCRdb fed the 5' RACE reads into MiXCR, producing one record per CDR3 protein. Of a few hundred thousand distinct CDR3 sequences in the sample, less than 20% are singletons; the top ten hold roughly 21%. The sequenced sample was PBMCs or a T cell subset sorted from them (not recorded which). The source is a man between 18 and 29 years old who had mild COVID-19 (a few samples of this study predate the infection). Cell type and time point are not known. The chain employs TRBV3-1 and TRBJ1-4; 8 bases map to TRBD1. The CDR3 sequence: CASSRGQGPTNEKLFF. The CDR3 nucleotides are TGTGCCAGCAGCCGCGGACAGGGACCAACTAATGAAAAACTGTTTTTT.